This entry lists 21 T cell receptor beta chains sequenced from one sample in a study of T cell responses to AZD1222 COVID-19 vaccine. Data came from immunoSEQ multiplex PCR; TCRdb stores just in-frame clones and leaves some out. The sample contains some 190,000 clones, roughly 94% of which appear only once. The material was peripheral blood, obtained 28 days after the second dose of the MenACWY control vaccine. Every receptor here comes from an adult who received the MenACWY meningococcal vaccine as a control.

The chain joins TRBV5-1 to TRBJ2-3, with a tentative D call TRBD2 (6 bases). The CDR3 has 16 residues. Trimming took off 5 bases at V and 5 bases at J, with 21 bases between the two ends. Looked up from germline, CDR1 is SGHRS and CDR2 is YFSETQ. CDR3 sequence reads: CASSNGGGAHLDTQYF. In DNA, the CDR3 is TGCGCCAGCAGTAACGGAGGCGGGGCACACTTAGATACGCAGTATTTT.

About this clone itself: An end of the junction differs from the germline gene, which may be a read error. The chain uses TRBV6-5 and TRBJ2-5; the D gene is possibly TRBD2 (6 bases). Germline CDR1 is MNHEY and CDR2 is SVGAGI. This CDR3 has 16 residues. The CDR3 here is CASSNSIPGVGETQYF. CDR3 coding DNA: TGTGCCAGCAGTAACTCGATACCGGGGGTGGGAGAGACCCAGTACTTC.

The count of this clone is one. J is TRBJ2-3 and V is TRBV5-5; weak D call: TRBD2 (6 bases). This CDR3 is 14 amino acids long. Trimming cost V 3 bases and J 6 bases, with 14 bases left between them. Germline V gene data show CDR1 as SGHKS and CDR2 as YYEKEE (reference sequence). The CDR3 spells CASSSWDSPDTQYF. As DNA, the CDR3 is TGTGCCAGCAGCTCGTGGGACTCCCCGGATACGCAGTATTTT.

This sequence joins TRBV11-1 and TRBJ1-1, with 7 nucleotides matching TRBD1. Germline V gene lookup returns CDR1 SGHAT and CDR2 FQDESV (reference sequence). CDR3 length: 14 amino acids. V shed 5 bases and J 5 bases; nucleotides not matched to a gene: 8. CDR3 in amino acids: CASSPEGARTEAFF. The CDR3 coding sequence is TGTGCCAGCAGCCCGGAGGGGGCTCGGACTGAAGCTTTCTTT.

The chain combines TRBV10-3 with TRBJ1-1; D not resolved. Germline values: CDR1 ENHRY, CDR2 SYGVKD. This CDR3 has 12 amino acids. With 6 bases removed from V and 0 bases from J, the gap between germline ends came to 5 bases. The CDR3 coding sequence is TGTGCCATCAGGGAAGTGAACACTGAAGCTTTCTTT. This encodes CAIREVNTEAFF.

The chain carries TRBV7-9 and TRBJ2-4; D is perhaps TRBD1 (7 bases). V was pared by 5 bases and J by 6 bases, with 11 bases between. This CDR3 contains 13 residues. Germline lookup yields CDR1 SEHNR and CDR2 FQNEAQ (reference sequence). The CDR3 sequence is CASSPQGGNIQYF. In DNA, the CDR3 is TGTGCCAGCAGCCCCCAGGGGGGAAACATTCAGTACTTC.

The V call is TRBV7-3, the J call TRBJ2-3; the D gene is possibly TRBD2 (5 bases). Germline-derived CDR1 and CDR2 are SGHTA and FQGTGA. V was cut by 5 bases and J by 5 bases, with 17 bases left in between. This CDR3 spans 15 amino acids. CDR3 sequence reads: CASSQGGGRVDTQYF. The DNA of the CDR3 is TGTGCCAGCAGCCAAGGAGGCGGGCGGGTAGATACGCAGTATTTT.

This chain connects TRBV3-1 (or the pseudogene TRBV3-2) to TRBJ2-3, with D perhaps TRBD2 (5 bases). CDR1 and CDR2 from the germline V gene are LGHDT and YNNKEL (reference sequence). There are 16 residues in the CDR3. The V and J ends lost 0 bases and 2 bases respectively, with 12 bases between them. In DNA, the CDR3 is TGTGCCAGCAGCCAAGATCTCAGCGGCATCACAGATACGCAGTATTTT. Translated: CASSQDLSGITDTQYF.

The genes are TRBV19 and TRBJ1-2; D may be TRBD1 (6 bases). The V gene lost 6 bases and the J gene lost 2 bases, with 13 bases spanning the gap. Germline V gene data show CDR1 as LNHDA and CDR2 as SQIVND (reference sequence). The CDR3 sequence is 14 residues long. CDR3 protein: CASSQQGSNYGYTF. The CDR3 DNA reads TGTGCCAGTAGCCAACAGGGTTCGAACTATGGCTACACCTTC. Combining the CDR3 with reference TRBV19 and TRBJ1-2 gives the whole variable domain DGGITQSPKYLFRKEGQNVTLSCEQNLNHDAMYWYRQDPGQGLRLIYYSQIVNDFQKGDIAEGYSVSREKKESFPLTVTSAQKNPTAFYLCASSQQGSNYGYTFGSGTRLTVV.

This chain links TRBV6-5 with TRBJ1-2; D not resolved. V was shortened by 0 bases and J by 1 base, with 9 bases between the two germline ends. Germline V CDR1 and CDR2: MNHEY, SVGAGI. CDR3 length equals 15 residues. The CDR3 DNA is TGTGCCAGCAGTTACTCGGATGGCAGTAACTATGGCTACACCTTC. It yields the protein CASSYSDGSNYGYTF.

The rearrangement uses TRBV5-6 and TRBJ2-7; 14 bases agree with TRBD2. The junction had 10 bases not matched to a gene; V was cut back by 4 bases and J by 7 bases. This CDR3 spans 16 amino acids. From germline, CDR1 is SGHDT and CDR2 YYEEEE. The CDR3 loop is CASSRRLAGGPGEQYF. CDR3 DNA: TGTGCCAGCAGCAGACGACTAGCGGGAGGGCCGGGAGAGCAGTACTTC.

The V and J genes are TRBV5-6 and TRBJ2-7; D is perhaps TRBD2 (6 bases). The CDR3 has 14 residues. Germline V gene lookup returns CDR1 SGHDT and CDR2 YYEEEE. V lost 0 bases, J lost 2 bases, and 9 bases lay in between. DNA of the CDR3: TGTGCCAGCAGCTTGGTTGGAGGGGCCTACGAGCAGTACTTC. This encodes CASSLVGGAYEQYF.

The chain uses TRBV4-2 and TRBJ2-7, with TRBD1 matching over 10 bases. V lost 5 bases, J lost 2 bases, and 9 bases stayed unmatched. The CDR3 is made up of 16 amino acids. The germline CDR1 and CDR2 sequences are LGHNA and YNFKEQ. The CDR3 region has the DNA TGTGCCAGCAGCGACACTGAAGGACAGGGGGCCTACGAGCAGTACTTC. It specifies CASSDTEGQGAYEQYF.

The CDR3 DNA sequence: TGTGCCACGTGGCAGGTTGGCGAGGCCCTCCACTTT. Translation gives CATWQVGEALHF. This rearrangement joins TRBV28 to TRBJ1-6; D unclear. The V gene's germline CDR1 is MDHEN and CDR2 SYDVKM. The CDR3 contains 12 residues. Trimming removed 10 bases at V and 14 bases at J, with 18 bases between.

This sequence joins TRBV9 and TRBJ2-5; 7 bases are shared with TRBD1. Germline CDR1 reads SGDLS; CDR2 reads YYNGEE. CDR3 length: 15 residues. V shed 0 bases and J 2 bases; nucleotides not matched to a gene: 4. DNA for the CDR3: TGTGCCAGCAGCGTAGCCCCGACAGGGCAAGAGACCCAGTACTTC. Translation gives CASSVAPTGQETQYF.

The chain links TRBV5-1 to TRBJ2-5, with D possibly TRBD1 on 5 matching bases. Trimming stripped 0 bases from V and 9 bases from J, with 12 bases between. The CDR3 is 13 residues long. CDR1 and CDR2 (germline): SGHRS, YFSETQ. The CDR3 DNA reads as TGCGCCAGCAGCTTGGGGGGCAACTCCGCCCAGTACTTC. This codes for CASSLGGNSAQYF. The full variable domain, rest sourced from reference TRBV5-1 and TRBJ2-5, is KAGVTQTPRYLIKTRGQQVTLSCSPISGHRSVSWYQQTPGQGLQFLFEYFSETQRNKGNFPGRFSGRQFSNSRSEMNVSTLELGDSALYLCASSLGGNSAQYFGPGTRLLVL.

This chain uses TRBV5-1 with TRBJ2-3, with a possible D match to TRBD1 (5 bases). V was clipped by 0 bases and J by 2 bases, with 13 bases between them. This CDR3 region has 16 residues. Germline values: CDR1 SGHRS, CDR2 YFSETQ. CDR3 sequence reads: CASSLGQSYLTDTQYF. The CDR3 nucleotides read TGCGCCAGCAGCTTGGGACAGAGTTATCTCACAGATACGCAGTATTTT.

The chain has TRBV11-2 and TRBJ1-3; unclear D gene. This CDR3 contains 15 residues. Germline values: CDR1 SGHAT, CDR2 FQNNGV. Trimming left V 5 bases short and J 0 bases short, with 11 bases between. Here the CDR3 DNA reads TGTGCCAGCAGCACGACCCCGAGCTCTGGAAACACCATATATTTT. It specifies CASSTTPSSGNTIYF.

The chain carries TRBV5-1 and TRBJ2-3; maybe TRBD1 (6 bases). The CDR3 spans 16 residues. V was trimmed by 2 bases and J by 5 bases, leaving 18 bases between them. From germline, CDR1 is SGHRS and CDR2 YFSETQ. CDR3 sequence: CASSFLGDKQGDTQYF. CDR3 sequence (DNA): TGCGCCAGCAGCTTTTTGGGGGACAAGCAAGGAGATACGCAGTATTTT.

This chain joins TRBV11-2 and TRBJ1-6; no reliable D call. This CDR3 is built from 17 residues. V lost 4 bases and J 3 bases, leaving 16 bases between the germline ends. Looked up from germline, CDR1 is SGHAT and CDR2 is FQNNGV. CDR3 sequence (DNA): TGTGCCAGCAGCTCACTAGTGGAGCGGATCTATAATTCACCCCTCCACTTT. Translation: CASSSLVERIYNSPLHF.

V gene TRBV5-6 combines with J gene TRBJ1-2, with 12 bases that match TRBD1. This CDR3 spans 15 amino acids. Germline loops: CDR1 SGHDT, CDR2 YYEEEE. V trimming: 5 bases; J trimming: 7 bases; junction bases outside the gene matches: 9. CDR3 protein: CASRVWGQGAIGYTF. The DNA of the CDR3 is TGTGCCAGCAGAGTTTGGGGACAGGGGGCGATTGGCTACACCTTC.